The rows below give T cell receptor beta chains drawn from one sample of a study. One entry per CDR3 protein results from TCRdb running MiXCR on the 5' RACE reads. This sample has about 50,000 distinct CDR3 sequences; 25% to 30% occur once, and the top ten carry roughly 1.9%. Source material: naive CD4+ T cells sorted from blood. These receptors were obtained from a female donor with breast cancer. Both conserved end residues are part of each CDR3. A D gene is named only where the DNA matches it firmly. Only some rows state a clone size, as once, few, many or a class for expanded clones.

d_gene,abundance,j_gene,v_gene,CDR3nt,CDR3aa
.,.,TRBJ1-5,TRBV19,TGTGCCAGCAGCAGCGTTGACACGACTTACAATCAGCCCCAGCATTTT,CASSSVDTTYNQPQHF
TRBD1,few,TRBJ1-5,TRBV20-1,TGCAGTGCTTTGACCTCACAGGGGGTGAATAGCAATCAGCCCCAGCATTTT,CSALTSQGVNSNQPQHF
.,.,TRBJ2-2,TRBV5-1,TGCGCCAGCATCCAAACGACCGGGGAGCTGTTTTTT,CASIQTTGELFF
TRBD2,.,TRBJ2-7,TRBV5-1,TGCGCCAGCGCCGACCTAGCGGGAGGGGTCTCCTACGAGCAGTACTTC,CASADLAGGVSYEQYF
TRBD1,.,TRBJ2-2,TRBV7-2,TGTGCCAGCAGCTTATTGCGACAGGGGAATGTTGCCGGGGAGCTGTTTTTT,CASSLLRQGNVAGELFF
TRBD2,many,TRBJ2-7,TRBV6-2/TRBV6-3,TGTGCCAGCAGATTCGACGGGGGGGCCGTCTACGAGCAGTACTTC,CASRFDGGAVYEQYF
.,.,TRBJ1-2,TRBV6-1,TGTGCCAGCAGTGAAGCAAAAGGGGGCTATGGCTACACCTTC,CASSEAKGGYGYTF
.,.,TRBJ1-4,TRBV7-2,TGTGCCAGCACCCGAGGGGGTTCTGCAACTAATGAAAAACTGTTTTTT,CASTRGGSATNEKLFF
.,.,TRBJ1-1,TRBV13,TGTGCCAGCAGCTTAGGCCGGGGCAGGGAGAACACTGAAGCTTTCTTT,CASSLGRGRENTEAFF
.,.,TRBJ1-5,TRBV5-1,TGCGCCAGCAGATCGGGAGAGGGCAATCAGCCCCAGCATTTT,CASRSGEGNQPQHF
.,few,TRBJ2-3,TRBV12-3/TRBV12-4,TGTGCCAGCACCTGGGGAAGTAGCGACACAGATACGCAGTATTTT,CASTWGSSDTDTQYF
.,.,TRBJ2-6,TRBV4-1,TGCGCCAGCAGCCAAGATTATGAGGCAACCTCTGGGGCCAACGTCCTGACTTTC,CASSQDYEATSGANVLTF
.,.,TRBJ1-1,TRBV6-2/TRBV6-3,TGTGCCAGCAGTTACTCTGCATCCGCTTTCTTT,CASSYSASAFF
.,.,TRBJ2-3,TRBV3-1,TGTGCCAGCAGCCAAGGGTACACAGATACGCAGTATTTT,CASSQGYTDTQYF
.,.,TRBJ2-2,TRBV7-2,TGTGCCAGCAGCCCTAGCACCGGGGAGCTGTTTTTT,CASSPSTGELFF
.,.,TRBJ2-1,TRBV7-9,TGTGCCAGCAGCTTAGCAGGAAGACCTCAATTTTACAATGAGCAGTTCTTC,CASSLAGRPQFYNEQFF
.,.,TRBJ2-1,TRBV25-1,TGTGCCAGCGGTGAGCGTAGGGGTGGGGGGTACAATGAGCAGTTCTTC,CASGERRGGGYNEQFF
.,few,TRBJ2-5,TRBV28,TGTGCCAGCAGTGAGGGGTGGCAGACCCAGTACTTC,CASSEGWQTQYF
TRBD2,few,TRBJ2-7,TRBV7-9,TGTGCCAGCAGCCCCCGGACTAGCGGGAGGAACGAGCAGTACTTC,CASSPRTSGRNEQYF
TRBD2,few,TRBJ2-1,TRBV11-2,TGTGCCAGCAGCTTACTAGCGGGTACCAATGAGCAGTTCTTC,CASSLLAGTNEQFF
.,few,TRBJ2-2,TRBV11-2,TGTGCCAGCAGCTTAGAGTTTGCGACCGGGGAGCTGTTTTTT,CASSLEFATGELFF
.,few,TRBJ1-1,TRBV20-1,TGCAGTGCTAGAGATGTACGGGGGGCGGACGCTGAAGCTTTCTTT,CSARDVRGADAEAFF
.,few,TRBJ1-6,TRBV30,TGTGCCTGGAGTGTACCGGGCTATATTTCACCCCTCCACTTT,CAWSVPGYISPLHF
TRBD2,many,TRBJ2-7,TRBV5-1,TGCGCCAGCAGCTTGGTTTTGGGCGGGAGAAGCTACGAGCAGTACTTC,CASSLVLGGRSYEQYF